This T cell receptor (beta chain) stems from a study of CD8 T cells in Susac syndrome. Germline CDR1 is SGHRS and CDR2 is YFSETQ. V gave up 0 bases and J gave up 1 base; unmatched junction bases: 4. CDR3 length: 15 residues. As controls, healthy donors matched for age and sex were used. TEMRA cells were FACS-enriched, unlike CD8+ and CD4+ T cells, which were negatively isolated. Random hexamers were used to reverse transcribe roughly 0.45 to 1 ug of RNA. The CDR3 of TCR beta was amplified by immunoSEQ multiplex PCR across 54 Vbeta and 13 Jbeta. From the immunoSEQ multiplex PCR reads, TCRdb called clonotypes with MiXCR, one entry per CDR3 protein. This sample has 140,000 to 150,000 distinct CDR3 sequences, with 94% found just once.

The genes are TRBV5-1 and TRBJ2-7; TRBD1 aligns across 7 bases. This TCR was recovered from a human donor in good health. The material sequenced was CD4+ T cells from PBMCs. The CDR3 loop is CASSLAGDSSYEQYF. In DNA form, the CDR3 reads TGCGCCAGCAGCTTGGCCGGGGACAGTTCCTACGAGCAGTACTTC.